This entry concerns a single TCR beta chain. The data derive from a study of cytomegalovirus exposure and HLA in healthy donors. Though probably carrying unrecorded immune exposures, donors were nominally healthy at sampling. The CDR3 totals 13 residues. Between the trimmed V and J ends, which lost 2 bases and 1 base, there was a span of 5 bases. Germline loops: CDR1 MNHGY, CDR2 SVAAGI. This PCR relied on a set of 60 Vbeta primers and 13 Jbeta primers. Sequenced by immunoSEQ multiplex PCR; TCRdb stores in-frame clones only, minus some. The data show 200,000 to 250,000 clones, around 88% seen once. The sequence came from a young woman in good health and CMV-seronegative. Sequencing used PBMCs. The chain carries TRBV6-9 and TRBJ1-1; no reliable D call. The CDR3 DNA reads TGTGCCAGCAGTTATGCAGGGAACACTGAAGCTTTCTTT. Translating gives CASSYAGNTEAFF.